The clone carrying this T cell receptor (beta chain) counts as medium-sized by frequency. Its specificity is not known. A CD45RO-CCR7+CD27+CD95- phenotype identified naive CD8+ T cells. Per germline, CDR1 MGHRA and CDR2 YSYEKL. The CDR3 totals 12 residues. The entry originates in a study of CXCR3-negative and CXCR3-positive naive CD8 T cells. Findings and caveats of the study: After cryopreservation, expression of CXCR3 was partially reduced, and most assays were run with fresh PBMCs. Naive cells positive for CXCR3 carried more hydrophobic TRB CDR3s than CXCR3-negative ones. Unlike memory cells, which differed, naive CXCR3-negative and CXCR3-positive cells had similar TRBV-TRBJ usage.

Preparation of TRB cDNA libraries relied on 5' RACE carrying UMI labels. TCRdb re-called the 5' RACE reads; one entry per CDR3 protein, DNA not given. In all, the sample yields more than 50,000 distinct CDR3 sequences. The chain is built from TRBV4-1 and TRBJ2-1. The clonotype was recovered from a human donor in good health. Some clones in this sample may be carry-over from other donors' samples. The sample comprised naive CXCR3- CD8+ T cells from blood. As to subset: CD45RO-CCR7+CD27+CD95- naive CD8+ T cells lacking CXCR3 (TNR3-). The CDR3 spells CASSPREEEQFF.